The rows below give T cell receptor beta chains drawn from one sample of a study of T cells in Graves' hyperthyroidism and ophthalmopathy. From the multiplex PCR reads, TCRdb called clonotypes with MiXCR, one entry per CDR3 protein. The repertoire holds more than 650,000 distinct CDR3 sequences, with 12% to 15% as singletons. Sequencing was done on a sample of blood. These receptors all stem from a woman aged 18-29 years with Graves' hyperthyroidism. CDR3s include the opening cysteine and the closing phenylalanine or tryptophan. A D gene is named only where the DNA matches it firmly. A clone size is listed for some rows: how often the clone was seen (once, few, many), or a class if it is expanded.

few	TRBJ2-1	TRBV4-3	TRBD1	TGCGCCAGCAGCCAAGATTCCAGAGGGGGCGGGAATGAGCAGTTCTTC	CASSQDSRGGGNEQFF
NA	TRBJ2-7	TRBV27	NA	TGTGCCAGCAAAGTCGGTTACGAGCAGTACTTC	CASKVGYEQYF
NA	TRBJ2-1	TRBV20-1	NA	TGCAGTGCTAGAGACCCGGGTTATGACTACAATGAGCAGTTCTTC	CSARDPGYDYNEQFF
few	TRBJ2-7	TRBV20-1	NA	TGCAGTGCTAGCCCCGCTACAGGGAACCACGAGCAGTACTTC	CSASPATGNHEQYF
few	TRBJ1-1	TRBV5-5	TRBD1	TGTGCCAGCAGCCCGACAGGGATGAGCACTGAAGCTTTCTTT	CASSPTGMSTEAFF
many	TRBJ2-1	TRBV7-8	TRBD2	TGTGCCAGCAGCTTAACTAGCGGGAGGGCGGTTGAGCAGTTCTTC	CASSLTSGRAVEQFF
few	TRBJ2-7	TRBV3-1	NA	TGTGCCAGCAGCCAAGAGGTAGGGGGCTACGAGCAGTACTTC	CASSQEVGGYEQYF
many	TRBJ2-1	TRBV30	NA	TGTGCCTGGAGTTCCCATAAACATGAGCAGTTCTTC	CAWSSHKHEQFF
few	TRBJ2-7	TRBV24-1	TRBD1	TGTGCCACCAGTGAACAGGGGGCGCGTGGCTACGAGCAGTACTTC	CATSEQGARGYEQYF
NA	TRBJ2-2	TRBV29-1	NA	TGCAGCGTTGAATCGAGGGGGAACACCGGGGAGCTGTTTTTT	CSVESRGNTGELFF
NA	TRBJ2-1	TRBV7-8	TRBD2	TGTGCCAGCAGCTTTCGGACTAGCGGGAGCTGGTACAATGAGCAGTTCTTC	CASSFRTSGSWYNEQFF
few	TRBJ2-7	TRBV7-2	TRBD1	TGTGCCAGCAGCTCCAGGGCCGGGACAGGGTTTACGGAGCAGTACTTC	CASSSRAGTGFTEQYF
few	TRBJ2-3	TRBV7-2	TRBD2	TGTGCCAGCAGACCAGCGGGAGGGAGGACAGATACGCAGTATTTT	CASRPAGGRTDTQYF
NA	TRBJ2-5	TRBV7-8	NA	TGTGCCAGCAGCTTATTGGGCTTGGCGTCGACCCAGTACTTC	CASSLLGLASTQYF
NA	TRBJ2-1	TRBV28	NA	TGTGCCAGCAGTTCCCCCTACCACAATGAGCAGTTCTTC	CASSSPYHNEQFF
NA	TRBJ1-1	TRBV3-1	NA	TGTGCCAGCAGCCGAGTTCCGAGGACTGAAGCTTTCTTT	CASSRVPRTEAFF
many	TRBJ1-1	TRBV2	NA	TGTGCCAGCAAGCCGACAGCGAACACTGAAGCTTTCTTT	CASKPTANTEAFF
many	TRBJ1-1	TRBV6-1	NA	TGTGCCAGCAGTTACGAATTCCCAGGACCGAACACTGAAGCTTTCTTT	CASSYEFPGPNTEAFF
many	TRBJ2-3	TRBV2	NA	TGTGCCAGCTCGTTGCAGGCTGGTGCAGGGGATACGCAGTATTTT	CASSLQAGAGDTQYF
few	TRBJ1-5	TRBV7-2	NA	TGTGCCAGCAGCTTCGCTACCTCCGCCCGGGGTAGCAATCAGCCCCAGCATTTT	CASSFATSARGSNQPQHF
many	TRBJ2-7	TRBV27	TRBD2	TGTGCCAGCAGTTCACTAGCGGGAGGGCCCCACGAGCAGTACTTC	CASSSLAGGPHEQYF
NA	TRBJ2-5	TRBV4-1	TRBD2	TGCGCCAGCAGCCAAGGCTGGCTAGCGGGGTTCCAAGAGACCCAGTACTTC	CASSQGWLAGFQETQYF
many	TRBJ2-7	TRBV11-2	TRBD1	TGTGCCAGCAGCTTAGGTGATTCGGGGACAGGGTTCTACGAGCAGTACTTC	CASSLGDSGTGFYEQYF
NA	TRBJ2-7	TRBV27	NA	TGTGCCAGCACCGCCGTTTCGACAGGAGGGCGTTGGGAGCAGTACTTC	CASTAVSTGGRWEQYF
NA	TRBJ2-7	TRBV30	NA	TGTGCCTGGAGTGTTTACGGAGCCTACGAGCAGTACTTC	CAWSVYGAYEQYF